These 2 T cell receptor beta chains came from one sample sequenced in a study of T-cell memory formation after mild COVID-19. One entry per CDR3 protein, called by TCRdb with MiXCR from the 5' RACE reads. The table includes roughly 450,000 distinct CDR3 sequences, roughly 18% detected once. Sequenced material: PBMCs or a T cell subset sorted from them (not recorded which). These receptors all stem from a young man who had mild COVID-19 (a few samples of this study predate the infection). Cell type and time point are not known.

This clonotype was recorded once. The rearrangement joins TRBV19 to TRBJ1-3, with D unresolved. Trimming shortened V by 7 bases and J by 7 bases, and 14 bases separated the two germline ends. This CDR3 spans 13 amino acids. Germline assignment: CDR1 LNHDA and CDR2 SQIVND (reference sequence). The CDR3 reads CASIPSPGNTIYF. The DNA for the CDR3 is TGTGCCAGTATACCCTCCCCCGGGAACACCATATATTTT.

The chain links TRBV21-1 to TRBJ1-6; TRBD1 is taken as the D call from the table, unchecked against the DNA. TRBV21-1 is a pseudogene segment. The CDR3 runs 14 residues. CDR3 residues: CASSKTGRRSPLHF. DNA of the CDR3: TGTGCCAGCAGCAAAACAGGGAGGAGGTCACCCCTCCACTTT.